This T cell receptor beta chain was identified in a study of blood T cell repertoires in COVID-19. The overall study: In each case, the material was cDNA or gDNA derived from T cells, B-cell-depleted T cells, or PBMCs.

This CDR3 has 16 residues. Germline loops: CDR1 SGHKS, CDR2 YYEKEE (reference sequence). Trimming shortened V by 0 bases and J by 8 bases, and 18 bases separated the two germline ends. In the authors' methods: Reference gene primer amplification in the assay estimated nucleated cell counts. The repertoire was sequenced with immunoSEQ multiplex PCR; TCRdb's copy has only in-frame clones and lacks some. V, J and clone size were drawn from that table, and D and trimming were deduced from the DNA. Among about 440,000 clones listed, 87% were seen once. Clinical history as reported by participants underpinned cohort assignment.

The chain uses TRBV5-5 and TRBJ2-1; possible D gene TRBD2, 6 bases. This clonotype was obtained from a woman younger than 30 with acute COVID-19. The sample comprised PBMCs or T cells enriched from blood (not recorded which). The CDR3 sequence: CASSLVSGTGGDEQFF. The CDR3 bases are TGTGCCAGCAGCTTGGTGTCTGGTACCGGCGGGGATGAGCAGTTCTTC.